This T cell receptor (beta chain) comes out of a study of blood T cell repertoires in COVID-19. The wider study: Specimens from acute and convalescent COVID-19 originated in the United States, Italy and Spain.

In the source study's methods: Researchers report that nucleated cell counts were estimated from reference gene primer amplification. Only in-frame clones appear in the TCRdb table, and some are missing; sequencing was by immunoSEQ multiplex PCR. V, J and clone size are taken as reported in that table, and D and trimming were inferred from the DNA itself. The sample lists roughly 300,000 clones, 80% to 90% occurring once. Sequenced sample: peripheral blood. The receptor was isolated from a woman aged 45-59 years with acute or convalescent COVID-19.

The CDR3 DNA reads TGTGCCAGCAGTCGGACAGGGGGTAGCATTGACGAGCAGTACTTC. It encodes CASSRTGGSIDEQYF. The V gene is TRBV7-9, the J gene TRBJ2-7, with 10 nucleotides matching TRBD1. In germline, CDR1 is SEHNR, CDR2 FQNEAQ (reference sequence). Germline trimming cut 6 bases from V and 5 bases from J; bases unmatched to any gene: 10. The CDR3 consists of 15 residues.